These 8 T cell receptor beta chains came from one sample sequenced in a study of T-cell memory formation after mild COVID-19. TCRdb used MiXCR to reprocess the 5' RACE reads, holding one entry per CDR3 protein. The sample has more than 300,000 distinct CDR3 sequences, 20% to 25% seen once. Sequencing input: PBMCs or a T cell subset sorted from them (not recorded which). The receptors stem from a man between 18 and 35 years old who had mild COVID-19 (a few samples of this study predate the infection). Cell type and time point are not known.

This clonotype has a handful of counts. J is TRBJ2-5 and V is TRBV5-1; D gene uncertain. Germline assignment: CDR1 SGHRS and CDR2 YFSETQ. The V and J ends lost 6 bases and 5 bases respectively, with 17 bases between them. The CDR3 consists of 14 residues. CDR3 coding DNA: TGCGCCAGCACGACGGTTGGGGTAGAGGAGACCCAGTACTTC. It codes for CASTTVGVEETQYF.

J is TRBJ2-3 and V is TRBV7-6; a weak D match, TRBD2 (6 bases). The V and J ends lost 2 bases and 3 bases respectively, with 12 bases between them. This CDR3 spans 15 amino acids. Germline values: CDR1 SGHVS, CDR2 FNYEAQ. CDR3 amino acids: CASSLRRRGTDTQYF. Written as DNA, the CDR3 is TGTGCCAGCAGCTTACGAAGGAGGGGTACAGATACGCAGTATTTT.

This clonotype came up a few times. The chain has TRBV29-1 and TRBJ2-5; 7 positions match TRBD2. The junction had 10 bases not matched to a gene; V was cut back by 7 bases and J by 5 bases. In germline, CDR1 is SQVTM, CDR2 ANQGSEA. This CDR3 comprises 13 residues. CDR3 nucleotides: TGCAGCGGGGGGATGCGGGGGTCGGAGACCCAGTACTTC. Residues: CSGGMRGSETQYF.

This chain joins TRBV3-1 and TRBJ2-3; D is unclear. Germline V gene data show CDR1 as LGHDT and CDR2 as YNNKEL (reference sequence). The V end was cut by 1 base, the J end by 10 bases, with 9 bases between. CDR3 length equals 12 residues. CDR3 DNA sequence: TGTGCCAGCAGCCAAGGAGAATGGGCGCAGTATTTT. Amino acids: CASSQGEWAQYF.

In its sample, this clonotype was seen a few times. The V and J genes are TRBV5-1 and TRBJ1-6, with a possible D match to TRBD1 (5 bases). Germline V gives CDR1 SGHRS, CDR2 YFSETQ. This CDR3 is built from 15 residues. Trimming left V 0 bases short and J 7 bases short, with 11 bases between. The CDR3, as DNA: TGCGCCAGCAGCTTGGAAATACAGGCCAATTCACCCCTCCACTTT. Protein product: CASSLEIQANSPLHF.

In its sample, this clonotype was seen a few times. The rearrangement uses TRBV29-1 and TRBJ1-2, with TRBD1 matching 8 bases. V dropped 7 bases and J dropped 5; count of bases not matched to a gene: 9. Germline CDR1 SQVTM, CDR2 ANQGSEA. The CDR3 runs to 13 residues. The CDR3 DNA reads as TGCAGCGCTCAGGGGGCCCATGGTTATGGCTACACCTTC. It specifies CSAQGAHGYGYTF. The variable domain in full, with the rest retrieved from reference TRBV29-1 and TRBJ1-2, is SAVISQKPSRDICQRGTSLTIQCQVDSQVTMMFWYRQQPGQSLTLIATANQGSEATYESGFVIDKFPISRPNLTFSTLTVSNMSPEDSSIYLCSAQGAHGYGYTFGSGTRLTVV.

This clonotype was observed a few times. V gene TRBV4-1 combines with J gene TRBJ2-7; 7 bases are shared with TRBD1. This CDR3 region has 15 residues. The V gene end was trimmed by 4 bases and the J gene end by 5 bases; junction bases not matched to a gene: 11. Looked up from germline, CDR1 is MGHRA and CDR2 is YSYEKL. The CDR3 nucleotides are TGCGCCAGCAGCCCGTGGGACAGCCCGGTCAACGAGCAGTACGTC. Encoded protein: CASSPWDSPVNEQYV.

The chain uses TRBV4-3 and TRBJ2-3, with 9 bases fitting TRBD2. CDR1 is LGHNA, CDR2 YSLEER, per germline. This CDR3 spans 18 amino acids. The J segment lost 3 bases and the V segment lost 0 bases, leaving 10 bases of the junction unmatched. CDR3 region: CASSQDHGGGALTDTQYF. The CDR3, as DNA: TGCGCCAGCAGCCAAGATCATGGCGGGGGGGCCTTGACAGATACGCAGTATTTT.